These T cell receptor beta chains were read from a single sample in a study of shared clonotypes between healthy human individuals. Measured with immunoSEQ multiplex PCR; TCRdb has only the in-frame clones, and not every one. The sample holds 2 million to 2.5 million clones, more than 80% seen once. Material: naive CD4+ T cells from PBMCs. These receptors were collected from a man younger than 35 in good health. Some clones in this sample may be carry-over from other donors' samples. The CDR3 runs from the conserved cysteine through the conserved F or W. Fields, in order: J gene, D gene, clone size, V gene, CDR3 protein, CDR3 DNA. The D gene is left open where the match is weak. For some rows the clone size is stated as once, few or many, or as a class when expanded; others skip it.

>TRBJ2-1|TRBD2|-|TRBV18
CASSPRTSGNNEQFF
TGTGCCAGCTCACCAAGGACTAGCGGGAACAATGAGCAGTTCTTC
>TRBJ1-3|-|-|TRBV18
CASSPPTGRSGNTIYF
TGTGCCAGCTCACCACCGACCGGAAGATCTGGAAACACCATATATTTT
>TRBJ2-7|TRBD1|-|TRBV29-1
CSAKGQLSYEQYF
TGCAGCGCTAAGGGACAGCTCTCCTACGAGCAGTACTTC
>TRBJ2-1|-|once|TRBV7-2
CASSLVVTSTNEQFF
TGTGCCAGCAGCTTAGTAGTGACTAGTACCAATGAGCAGTTCTTC
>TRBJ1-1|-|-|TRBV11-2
CASSLRQQTVAFF
TGTGCCAGCAGCTTAAGACAGCAGACGGTGGCTTTCTTT
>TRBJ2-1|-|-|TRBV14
CASSQVAGSGLNEQFF
TGTGCCAGCAGCCAAGTGGCGGGAAGTGGGCTCAATGAGCAGTTCTTC
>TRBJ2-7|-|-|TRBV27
CASSFIRGPTYVQYF
TGTGCCAGCAGTTTTATAAGGGGACCGACCTACGTGCAGTACTTC
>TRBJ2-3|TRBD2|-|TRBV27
CASSQLAGMQYF
TGTGCCAGCAGTCAACTAGCGGGCATGCAGTATTTT
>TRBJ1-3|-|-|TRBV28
CASSFTGNTIYF
TGTGCCAGCAGTTTCACTGGAAACACCATATATTTT
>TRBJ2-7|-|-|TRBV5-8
CASSLGTHSSYEQYF
TGTGCCAGCAGCTTGGGGACACATAGCTCCTACGAGCAGTACTTC
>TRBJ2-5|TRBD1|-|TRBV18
CASSPGTGRRETQYF
TGTGCCAGCTCACCGGGGACAGGCAGGCGGGAGACCCAGTACTTC
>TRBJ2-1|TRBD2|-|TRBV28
CASSLGTTYSDEQFF
TGTGCCAGCAGTTTAGGGACTACCTACAGTGATGAGCAGTTCTTC
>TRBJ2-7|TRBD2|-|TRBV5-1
CASSPSGETYEQYF
TGCGCCAGCAGCCCTAGCGGGGAGACCTACGAGCAGTACTTC
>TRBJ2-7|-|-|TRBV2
CASSVRLELEQYF
TGTGCCAGCAGTGTGAGGCTGGAACTCGAGCAGTACTTC